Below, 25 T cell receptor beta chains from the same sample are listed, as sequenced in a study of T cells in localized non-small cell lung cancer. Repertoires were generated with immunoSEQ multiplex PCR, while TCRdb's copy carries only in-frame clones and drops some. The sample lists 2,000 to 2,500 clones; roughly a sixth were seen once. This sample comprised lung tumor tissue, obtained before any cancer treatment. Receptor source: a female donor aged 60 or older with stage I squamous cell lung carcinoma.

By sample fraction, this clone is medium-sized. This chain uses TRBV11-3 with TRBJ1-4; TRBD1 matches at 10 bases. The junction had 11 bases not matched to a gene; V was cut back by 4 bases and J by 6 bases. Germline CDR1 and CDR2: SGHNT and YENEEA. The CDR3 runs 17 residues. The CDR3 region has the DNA TGTGCCAGCAGCTCTCCGGGACAGGGGCTCTTATATGAAAAACTGTTTTTT. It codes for CASSSPGQGLLYEKLFF.

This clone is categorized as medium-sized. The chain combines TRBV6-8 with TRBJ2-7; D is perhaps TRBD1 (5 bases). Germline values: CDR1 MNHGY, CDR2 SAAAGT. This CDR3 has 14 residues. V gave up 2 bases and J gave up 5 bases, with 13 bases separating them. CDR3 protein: CASSYEIQGNEQYF. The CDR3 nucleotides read TGTGCCAGCAGTTACGAGATCCAGGGCAACGAGCAGTACTTC.

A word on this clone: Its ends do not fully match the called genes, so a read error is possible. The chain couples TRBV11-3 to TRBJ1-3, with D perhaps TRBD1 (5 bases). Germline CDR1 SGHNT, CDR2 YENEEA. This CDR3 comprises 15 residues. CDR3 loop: CASSSTGTSRNTIYF. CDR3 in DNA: TGTGCCAGCAGCAGCACCGGGACCTCTCGAAACACCATATATTTT.

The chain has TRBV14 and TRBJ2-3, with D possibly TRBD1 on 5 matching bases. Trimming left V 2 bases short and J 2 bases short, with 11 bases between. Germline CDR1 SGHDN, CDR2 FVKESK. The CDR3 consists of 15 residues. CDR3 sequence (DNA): TGTGCCAGCAGCCAATTCAGGGTTGCCACAGATACGCAGTATTTT. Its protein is CASSQFRVATDTQYF.

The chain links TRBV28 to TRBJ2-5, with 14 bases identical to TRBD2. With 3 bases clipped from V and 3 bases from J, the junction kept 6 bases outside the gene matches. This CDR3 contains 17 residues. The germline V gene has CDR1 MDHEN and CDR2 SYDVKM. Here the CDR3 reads CASSFPSGLAGEETQYF. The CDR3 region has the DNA TGTGCCAGCAGTTTCCCCTCGGGACTAGCGGGAGAAGAGACCCAGTACTTC.

The CDR3 protein is CASSYSISGTVVAGADEQYF. In nucleotides, the CDR3 is TGTGCCAGCAGTTACTCGATATCCGGCACCGTGGTAGCGGGAGCCGACGAGCAGTACTTC. The rearrangement joins TRBV6-8 to TRBJ2-7, with 9 bases that match TRBD2. The trim removed 0 bases at V and 5 bases at J, leaving 20 bases unmatched. The germline gives CDR1 MNHGY, CDR2 SAAAGT. The length of the CDR3 is 20 residues.

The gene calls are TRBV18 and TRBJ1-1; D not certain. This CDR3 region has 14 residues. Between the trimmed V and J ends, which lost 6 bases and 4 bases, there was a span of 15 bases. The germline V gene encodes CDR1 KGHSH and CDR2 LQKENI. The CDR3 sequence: CASSRAREATEAFF. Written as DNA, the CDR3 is TGTGCCAGCTCCCGCGCGAGGGAGGCCACTGAAGCTTTCTTT.

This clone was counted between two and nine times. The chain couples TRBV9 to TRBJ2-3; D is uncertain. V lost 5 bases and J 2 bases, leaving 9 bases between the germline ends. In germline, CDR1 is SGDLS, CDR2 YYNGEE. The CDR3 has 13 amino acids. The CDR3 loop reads CASSEAPTDTQYF. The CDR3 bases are TGTGCCAGCAGTGAAGCGCCCACAGATACGCAGTATTTT.

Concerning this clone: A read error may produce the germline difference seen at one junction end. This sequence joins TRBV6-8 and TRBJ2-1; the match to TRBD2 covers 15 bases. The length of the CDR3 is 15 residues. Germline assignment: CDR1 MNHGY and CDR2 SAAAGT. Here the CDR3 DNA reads TGTGCCATCAGTCGGACTAGCGGGAGGGTGCATGAGCAGTTCTTC. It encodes CAISRTSGRVHEQFF.

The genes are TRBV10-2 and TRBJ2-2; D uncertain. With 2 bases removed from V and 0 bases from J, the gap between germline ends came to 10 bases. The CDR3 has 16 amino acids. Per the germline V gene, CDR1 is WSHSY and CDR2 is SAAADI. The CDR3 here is CASSERRTSNTGELFF. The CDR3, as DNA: TGCGCCAGCAGTGAGCGCCGCACTTCGAACACCGGGGAGCTGTTTTTT.

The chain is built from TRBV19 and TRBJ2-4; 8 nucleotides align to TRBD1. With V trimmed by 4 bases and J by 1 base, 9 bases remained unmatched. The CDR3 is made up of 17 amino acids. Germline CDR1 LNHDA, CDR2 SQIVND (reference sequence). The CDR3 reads CASSTWIRTGAKNIQYF. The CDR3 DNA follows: TGTGCCAGTAGTACCTGGATTAGGACAGGGGCCAAAAACATTCAGTACTTC.

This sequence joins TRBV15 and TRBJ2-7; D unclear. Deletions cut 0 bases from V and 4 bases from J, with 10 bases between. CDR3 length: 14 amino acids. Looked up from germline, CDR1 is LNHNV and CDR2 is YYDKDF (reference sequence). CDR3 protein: CATSRELAVYEQYF. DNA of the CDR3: TGTGCCACCAGCAGAGAACTCGCAGTTTACGAGCAGTACTTC.

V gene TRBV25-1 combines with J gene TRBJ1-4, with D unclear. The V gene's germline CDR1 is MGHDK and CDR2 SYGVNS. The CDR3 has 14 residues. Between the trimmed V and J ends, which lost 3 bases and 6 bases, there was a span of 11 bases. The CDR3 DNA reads TGTGCCAGCAGTGACATCACCAAACATGAAAAACTGTTTTTT. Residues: CASSDITKHEKLFF.

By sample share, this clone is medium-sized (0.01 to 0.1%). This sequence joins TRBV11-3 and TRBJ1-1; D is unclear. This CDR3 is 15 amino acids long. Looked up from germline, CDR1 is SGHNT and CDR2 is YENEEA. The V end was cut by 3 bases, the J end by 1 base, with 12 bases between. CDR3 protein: CASSLYGRTNTEAFF. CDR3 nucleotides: TGTGCCAGCAGCTTGTACGGACGGACGAACACTGAAGCTTTCTTT.

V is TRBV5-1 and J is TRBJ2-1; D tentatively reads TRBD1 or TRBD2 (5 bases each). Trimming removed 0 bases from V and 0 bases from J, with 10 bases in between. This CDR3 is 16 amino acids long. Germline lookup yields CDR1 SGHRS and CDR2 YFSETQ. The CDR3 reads CASSLGGVSSYNEQFF. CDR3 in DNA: TGCGCCAGCAGCTTGGGAGGGGTAAGCTCCTACAATGAGCAGTTCTTC.

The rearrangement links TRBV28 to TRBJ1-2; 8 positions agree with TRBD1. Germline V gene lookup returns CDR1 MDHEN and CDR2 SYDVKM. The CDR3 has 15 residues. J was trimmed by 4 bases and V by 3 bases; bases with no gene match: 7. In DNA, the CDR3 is TGTGCCAGCAGTTTGGCCGGGACAGGAGGCTATGGCTACACCTTC. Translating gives CASSLAGTGGYGYTF.

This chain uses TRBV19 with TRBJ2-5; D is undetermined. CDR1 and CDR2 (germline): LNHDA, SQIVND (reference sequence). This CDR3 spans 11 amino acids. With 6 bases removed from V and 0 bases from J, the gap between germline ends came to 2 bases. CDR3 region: CASSYQETQYF. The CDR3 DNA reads TGTGCCAGTAGCTACCAAGAGACCCAGTACTTC.

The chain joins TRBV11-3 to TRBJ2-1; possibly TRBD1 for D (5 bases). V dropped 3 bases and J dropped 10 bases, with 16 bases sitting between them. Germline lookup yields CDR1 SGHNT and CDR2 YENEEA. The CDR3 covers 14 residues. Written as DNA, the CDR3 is TGTGCCAGCAGCTTGGCCAACCGCAAGGGGGAGCAGTTCTTC. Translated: CASSLANRKGEQFF.

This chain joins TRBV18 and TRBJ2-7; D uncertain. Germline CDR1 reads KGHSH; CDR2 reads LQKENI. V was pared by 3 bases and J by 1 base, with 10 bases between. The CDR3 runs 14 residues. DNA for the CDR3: TGTGCCAGCTCACCCGGGTCAGGTTCCTACGAGCAGTACTTC. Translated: CASSPGSGSYEQYF. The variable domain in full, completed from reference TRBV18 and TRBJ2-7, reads NAGVMQNPRHLVRRRGQEARLRCSPMKGHSHVYWYRQLPEEGLKFMVYLQKENIIDESGMPKERFSAEFPKEGPSILRIQQVVRGDSAAYFCASSPGSGSYEQYFGPGTRLTVT.

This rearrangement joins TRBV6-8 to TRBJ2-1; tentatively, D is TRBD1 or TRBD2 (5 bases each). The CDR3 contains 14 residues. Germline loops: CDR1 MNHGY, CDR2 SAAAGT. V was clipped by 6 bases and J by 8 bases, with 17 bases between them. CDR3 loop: CASSGTVEGHEQFF. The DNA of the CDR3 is TGTGCCAGCAGCGGGACGGTGGAAGGTCATGAGCAGTTCTTC.

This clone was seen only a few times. CDR3 sequence: CASSPGMGSGELFF. CDR3 nucleotide sequence: TGTGCCAGCAGTCCAGGGATGGGTTCCGGGGAGCTGTTTTTT. The V and J genes are TRBV9 and TRBJ2-2, with D possibly matching TRBD1 (5 bases). The CDR3 spans 14 residues. Per germline, CDR1 SGDLS and CDR2 YYNGEE. V dropped 5 bases and J dropped 6 bases, with 14 bases sitting between them.

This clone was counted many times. This CDR3 reads CASSLDRREGQPQHF. The CDR3 DNA is TGTGCCAGCAGCTTGGATCGCCGGGAAGGTCAGCCCCAGCATTTT. The chain is built from TRBV11-3 and TRBJ1-5; no definite D call. From germline, CDR1 is SGHNT and CDR2 YENEEA. With 3 bases removed from V and 6 bases from J, the gap between germline ends came to 15 bases. The CDR3 contains 15 residues. The variable domain in full, with the rest retrieved from reference TRBV11-3 and TRBJ1-5, is EAGVVQSPRYKIIEKKQPVAFWCNPISGHNTLYWYLQNLGQGPELLIRYENEEAVDDSQLPKDRFSAERLKGVDSTLKIQPAELGDSAVYLCASSLDRREGQPQHFGDGTRLSIL.

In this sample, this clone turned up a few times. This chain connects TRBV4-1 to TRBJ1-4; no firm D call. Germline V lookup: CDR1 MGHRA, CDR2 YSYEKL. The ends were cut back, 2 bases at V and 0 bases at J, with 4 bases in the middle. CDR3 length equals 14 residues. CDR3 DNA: TGCGCCAGCAGCCAAAGATCAACTAATGAAAAACTGTTTTTT. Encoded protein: CASSQRSTNEKLFF.

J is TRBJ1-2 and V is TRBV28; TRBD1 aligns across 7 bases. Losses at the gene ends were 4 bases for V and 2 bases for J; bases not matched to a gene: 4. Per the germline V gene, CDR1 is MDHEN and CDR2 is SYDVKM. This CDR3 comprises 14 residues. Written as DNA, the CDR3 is TGTGCCAGCAGTTCAGGGGGTTACAACTATGGCTACACCTTC. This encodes CASSSGGYNYGYTF.

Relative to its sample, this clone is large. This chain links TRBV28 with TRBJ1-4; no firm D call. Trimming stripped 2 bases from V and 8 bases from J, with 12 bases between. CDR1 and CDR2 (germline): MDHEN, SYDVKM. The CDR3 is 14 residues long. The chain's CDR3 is CASSLEAEGEKLFF. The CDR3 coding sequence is TGTGCCAGCAGTTTAGAGGCCGAGGGCGAAAAACTGTTTTTT.